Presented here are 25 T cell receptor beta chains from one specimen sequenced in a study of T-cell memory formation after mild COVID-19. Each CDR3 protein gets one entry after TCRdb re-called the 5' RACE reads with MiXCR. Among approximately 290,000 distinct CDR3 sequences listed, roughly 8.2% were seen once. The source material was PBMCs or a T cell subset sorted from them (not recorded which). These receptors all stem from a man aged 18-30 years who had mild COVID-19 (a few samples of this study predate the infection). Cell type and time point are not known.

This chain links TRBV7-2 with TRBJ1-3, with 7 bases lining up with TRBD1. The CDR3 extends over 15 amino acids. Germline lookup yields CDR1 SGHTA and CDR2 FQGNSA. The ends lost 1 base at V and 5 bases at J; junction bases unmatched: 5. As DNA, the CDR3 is TGTGCCAGCAGCTTAGACAGGGGCCGACGAAACACCATATATTTT. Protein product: CASSLDRGRRNTIYF.

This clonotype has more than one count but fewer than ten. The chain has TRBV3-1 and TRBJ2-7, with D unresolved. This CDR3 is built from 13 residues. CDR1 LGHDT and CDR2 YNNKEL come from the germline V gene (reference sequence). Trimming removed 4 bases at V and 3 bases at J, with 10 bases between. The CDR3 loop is CASSLGPVYEQYF. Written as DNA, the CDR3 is TGTGCCAGCAGCCTAGGACCAGTCTACGAGCAGTACTTC.

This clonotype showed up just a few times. The chain's CDR3 is CASSGPLRGNSPLHF. In DNA form, the CDR3 reads TGTGCCAGCAGTGGCCCTCTACGGGGAAATTCACCCCTCCACTTT. The chain has TRBV2 and TRBJ1-6; D is uncertain. Germline CDR1 reads SNHLY; CDR2 reads FYNNEI. Trimming removed 4 bases at V and 7 bases at J, with 14 bases between. The CDR3 length is 15 residues.

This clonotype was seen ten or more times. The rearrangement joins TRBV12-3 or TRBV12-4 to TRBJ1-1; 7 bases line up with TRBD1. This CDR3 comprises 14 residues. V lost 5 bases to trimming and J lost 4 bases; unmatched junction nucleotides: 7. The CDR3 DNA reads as TGTGCCAGCAGTCAACAGGGGCTGAGCACTGAAGCTTTCTTT. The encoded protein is CASSQQGLSTEAFF.

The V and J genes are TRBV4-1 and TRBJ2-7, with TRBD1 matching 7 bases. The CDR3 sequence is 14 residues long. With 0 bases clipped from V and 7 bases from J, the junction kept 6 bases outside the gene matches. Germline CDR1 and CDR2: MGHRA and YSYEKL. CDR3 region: CASSQDRGSGEQYF. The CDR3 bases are TGCGCCAGCAGCCAAGACAGGGGGTCTGGGGAGCAGTACTTC.

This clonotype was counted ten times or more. The CDR3: CASSPQRKDEQYF. Written as DNA, the CDR3 is TGTGCCAGCAGCCCACAGAGAAAGGACGAGCAGTACTTC. The V gene is TRBV6-6, the J gene TRBJ2-7; D is undetermined. Trimming took off 6 bases at V and 5 bases at J, with 14 bases between the two ends. CDR3 length: 13 residues. Germline V gives CDR1 MNHNY, CDR2 SVGAGI (reference sequence).

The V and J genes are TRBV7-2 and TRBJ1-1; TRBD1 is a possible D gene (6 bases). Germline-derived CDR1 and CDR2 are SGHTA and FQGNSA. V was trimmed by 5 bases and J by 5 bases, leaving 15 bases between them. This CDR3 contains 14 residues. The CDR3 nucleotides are TGTGCCAGCAGCCTACAGGGACCGGGGACTGAAGCTTTCTTT. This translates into CASSLQGPGTEAFF.

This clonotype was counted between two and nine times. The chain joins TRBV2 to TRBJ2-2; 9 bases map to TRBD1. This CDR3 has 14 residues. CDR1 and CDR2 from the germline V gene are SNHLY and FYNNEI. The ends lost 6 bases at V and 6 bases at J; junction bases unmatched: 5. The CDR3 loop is CASRSTGGAGELFF. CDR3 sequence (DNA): TGTGCCAGCAGATCGACAGGGGGGGCCGGGGAGCTGTTTTTT.

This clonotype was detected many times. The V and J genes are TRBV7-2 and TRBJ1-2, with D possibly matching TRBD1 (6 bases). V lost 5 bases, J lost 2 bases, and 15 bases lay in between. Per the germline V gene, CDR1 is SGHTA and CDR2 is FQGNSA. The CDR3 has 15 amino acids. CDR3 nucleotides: TGTGCCAGCAGCCAAGGTGGGGGGCCCAACTATGGCTACACCTTC. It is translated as CASSQGGGPNYGYTF.

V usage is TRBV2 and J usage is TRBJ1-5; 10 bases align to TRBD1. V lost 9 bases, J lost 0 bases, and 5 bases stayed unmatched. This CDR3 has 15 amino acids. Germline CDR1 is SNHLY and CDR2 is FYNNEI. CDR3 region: CASGGTGDSNQPQHF. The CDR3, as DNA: TGTGCCAGTGGTGGGACAGGGGATAGCAATCAGCCCCAGCATTTT.

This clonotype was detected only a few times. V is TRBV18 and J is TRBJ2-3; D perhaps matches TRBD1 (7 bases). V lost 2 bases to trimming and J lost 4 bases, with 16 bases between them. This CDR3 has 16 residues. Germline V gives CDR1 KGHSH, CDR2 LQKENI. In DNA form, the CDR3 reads TGTGCCAGCTCACCAGCTCAGGGGGGCGTGGCAGATACGCAGTATTTT. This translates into CASSPAQGGVADTQYF.

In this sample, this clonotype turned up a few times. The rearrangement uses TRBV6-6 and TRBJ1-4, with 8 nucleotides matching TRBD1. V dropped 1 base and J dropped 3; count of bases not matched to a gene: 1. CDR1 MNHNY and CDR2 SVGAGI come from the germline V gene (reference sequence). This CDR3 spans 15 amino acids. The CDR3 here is CASSYLQGANEKLFF. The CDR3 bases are TGTGCCAGCAGTTACTTACAGGGGGCTAATGAAAAACTGTTTTTT.

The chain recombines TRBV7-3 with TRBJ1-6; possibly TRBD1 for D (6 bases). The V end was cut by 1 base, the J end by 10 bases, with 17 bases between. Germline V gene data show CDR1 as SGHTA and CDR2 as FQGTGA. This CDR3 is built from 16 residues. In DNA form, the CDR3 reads TGTGCCAGCAGCTTAAATCCTCCAGGGGCGTTCTCACCCCTCCACTTT. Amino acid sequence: CASSLNPPGAFSPLHF.

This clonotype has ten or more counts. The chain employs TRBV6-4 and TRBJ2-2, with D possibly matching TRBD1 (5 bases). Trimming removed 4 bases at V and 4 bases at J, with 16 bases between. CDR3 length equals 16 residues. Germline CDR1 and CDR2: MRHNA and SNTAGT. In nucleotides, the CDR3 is TGTGCCAGCAGTGTATCCACCCAGGGCGGCACCGGGGAGCTGTTTTTT. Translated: CASSVSTQGGTGELFF.

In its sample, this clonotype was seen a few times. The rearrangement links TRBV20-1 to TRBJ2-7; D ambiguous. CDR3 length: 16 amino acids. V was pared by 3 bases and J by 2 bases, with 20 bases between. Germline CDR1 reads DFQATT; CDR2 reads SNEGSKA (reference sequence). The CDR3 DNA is TGCAGTGCTAGCTTCGAATCGTCCAGGTCGCCCTACGAGCAGTACTTC. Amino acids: CSASFESSRSPYEQYF.

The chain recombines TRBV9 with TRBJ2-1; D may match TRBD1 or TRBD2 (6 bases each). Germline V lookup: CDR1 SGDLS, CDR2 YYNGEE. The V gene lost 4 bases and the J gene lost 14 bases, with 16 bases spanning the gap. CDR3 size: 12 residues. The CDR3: CASSPNSGAEFF. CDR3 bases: TGTGCCAGCAGCCCAAACTCGGGGGCGGAGTTCTTC.

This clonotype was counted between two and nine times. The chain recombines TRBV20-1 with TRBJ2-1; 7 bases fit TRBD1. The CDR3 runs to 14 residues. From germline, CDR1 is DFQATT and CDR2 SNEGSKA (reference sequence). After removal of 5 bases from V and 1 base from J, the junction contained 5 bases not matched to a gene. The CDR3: CSAQGTDSYNEQFF. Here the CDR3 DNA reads TGCAGTGCTCAAGGGACAGATTCCTACAATGAGCAGTTCTTC.

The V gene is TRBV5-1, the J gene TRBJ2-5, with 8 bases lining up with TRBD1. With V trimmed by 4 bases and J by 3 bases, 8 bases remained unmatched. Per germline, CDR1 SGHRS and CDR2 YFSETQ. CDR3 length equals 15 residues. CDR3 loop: CASSRDGQGKETQYF. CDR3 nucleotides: TGCGCCAGCAGCCGGGACGGACAGGGAAAAGAGACCCAGTACTTC.

The CDR3 region has the DNA TGTGCCAGCAGCTCTCTGAAGTACCAAGAGACCCAGTACTTC. It is translated as CASSSLKYQETQYF. This chain links TRBV13 with TRBJ2-5; the D is unclear. Looked up from germline, CDR1 is PRHDT and CDR2 is FYEKMQ (reference sequence). V shed 4 bases and J shed 0 bases, with 9 bases lying between them. This CDR3 comprises 14 residues.

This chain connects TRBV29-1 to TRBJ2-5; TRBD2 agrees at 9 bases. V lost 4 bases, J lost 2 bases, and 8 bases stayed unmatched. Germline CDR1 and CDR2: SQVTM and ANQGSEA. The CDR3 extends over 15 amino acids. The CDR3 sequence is CSVASSSGIQETQYF. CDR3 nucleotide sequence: TGCAGCGTTGCGAGTTCTAGCGGGATTCAAGAGACCCAGTACTTC.

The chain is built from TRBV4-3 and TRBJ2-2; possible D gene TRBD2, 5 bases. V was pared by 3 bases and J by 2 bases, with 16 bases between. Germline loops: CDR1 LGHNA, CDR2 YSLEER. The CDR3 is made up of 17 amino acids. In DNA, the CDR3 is TGCGCCAGCAGCCAGAGGGCGCAGTCTCATAACACCGGGGAGCTGTTTTTT. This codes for CASSQRAQSHNTGELFF.

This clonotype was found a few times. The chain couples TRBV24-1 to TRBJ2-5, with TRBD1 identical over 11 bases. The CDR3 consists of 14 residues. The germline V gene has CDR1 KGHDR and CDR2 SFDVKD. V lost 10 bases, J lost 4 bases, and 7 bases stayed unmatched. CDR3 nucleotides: TGTGCCACGGCGACCGGGACAGGGGGAGAGACCCAGTACTTC. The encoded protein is CATATGTGGETQYF.

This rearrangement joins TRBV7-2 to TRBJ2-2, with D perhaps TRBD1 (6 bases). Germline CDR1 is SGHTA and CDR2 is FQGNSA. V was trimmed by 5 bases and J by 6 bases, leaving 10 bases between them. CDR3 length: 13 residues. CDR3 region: CASSGDRSGELFF. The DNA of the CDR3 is TGTGCCAGCAGCGGCGACAGGTCCGGGGAGCTGTTTTTT.

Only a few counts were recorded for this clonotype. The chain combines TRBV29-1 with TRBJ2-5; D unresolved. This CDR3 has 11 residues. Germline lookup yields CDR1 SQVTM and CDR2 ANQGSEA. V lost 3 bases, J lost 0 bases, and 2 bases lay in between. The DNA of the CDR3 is TGCAGCGTTGAGGACCAAGAGACCCAGTACTTC. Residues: CSVEDQETQYF.

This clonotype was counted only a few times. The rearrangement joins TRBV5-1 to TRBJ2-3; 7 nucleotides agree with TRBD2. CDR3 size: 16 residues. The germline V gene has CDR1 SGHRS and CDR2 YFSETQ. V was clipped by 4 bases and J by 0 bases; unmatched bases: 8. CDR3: CASSPGGSGSTDTQYF. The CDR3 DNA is TGCGCCAGCAGCCCTGGGGGTAGCGGGAGCACAGATACGCAGTATTTT.